This entry lists 7 T cell receptor beta chains sequenced from one sample in a study of T cells expressing NK-cell markers. TCRdb reanalyzed the 5' RACE reads and collapses them to one entry per CDR3 protein, without DNA. The sample shows hundreds of thousands of distinct CDR3 sequences, and roughly 8% sits with its ten largest clones. The sample consisted of blood T cells: a sorted CD56 or NKG2C T cell subset, CD4+ or CD8+ T cells, or bulk PBMC T cells (not recorded which). The receptors stem from a woman between 18 and 69 years old in good health.

This chain uses TRBV20-1 with TRBJ1-2; TCRdb reports TRBD1, a call that lacks DNA to check it against. The CDR3 has 13 residues. Per germline, CDR1 DFQATT and CDR2 SNEGSKA (reference sequence). CDR3 in amino acids: CSAPGQTNYGYTF.

The rearrangement uses TRBV29-1 and TRBJ1-2. This CDR3 spans 12 amino acids. In germline, CDR1 is SQVTM, CDR2 ANQGSEA. CDR3 residues: CSVEVGGHGYTF.

The rearrangement joins TRBV5-6 to TRBJ2-7. The CDR3 length is 11 residues. CDR1 is SGHDT, CDR2 YYEEEE, per germline. CDR3 protein: CASSETPEQYF.

The chain is built from TRBV27 and TRBJ1-5. The germline V gene has CDR1 MNHEY and CDR2 SMNVEV (reference sequence). CDR3 size: 16 residues. CDR3 residues: CASSFSGQPSNQPQHF.

The V gene is TRBV20-1, the J gene TRBJ2-6; the D call of TRBD2 rests on TCRdb alone, since no DNA is present to check it. The CDR3 sequence is 15 residues long. The germline V gene has CDR1 DFQATT and CDR2 SNEGSKA (reference sequence). The CDR3 loop reads CSVPDSNSGANVLTF.

The chain employs TRBV6-1 and TRBJ2-1; lacking DNA, the TRBD2 call made by TCRdb goes unchecked. The CDR3 totals 17 residues. Per germline, CDR1 MNHNS and CDR2 SASEGT. CDR3 in amino acids: CASSPTSGGAFYNEQFF.

Here the CDR3 reads CSAPDQTSGSYEQYF. The chain carries TRBV20-1 and TRBJ2-7; without DNA, the TCRdb call of TRBD2 cannot be checked. CDR1 is DFQATT, CDR2 SNEGSKA, per germline (reference sequence). The CDR3 has 15 residues.